This T cell receptor beta chain was observed in a study of PD-L1 blockade in urothelial cancer. At the level of the study: Researchers looked at the blood 3 weeks (second dose) and 6 weeks after treatment began.

Sequencing used immunoSEQ multiplex PCR; TCRdb keeps in-frame clones, though not all of them. The sample comprises some 30,000 clones, around 87% of which are singletons, and less than 2% rests with the top ten. Findings of the study overall: More expansion of tumor-associated blood clones, seen at 3 weeks, marked durable-benefit patients.

About this clone: The antigen is not known.

V lost 2 bases, J lost 4 bases, and 8 bases stayed unmatched. The CDR3 is made up of 16 amino acids. The germline gives CDR1 SGHDT, CDR2 YYEEEE. The rearrangement links TRBV5-6 to TRBJ1-3, with TRBD1 matching 8 bases. This receptor was identified in a middle-aged man with urothelial cancer. The sample in question was PBMCs, obtained around atezolizumab (anti-PD-L1) treatment. CDR3 DNA sequence: TGTGCCAGCAGCTTAGGACAGGGAGTTATCGGAAACACCATATATTTT. Amino acids: CASSLGQGVIGNTIYF.